This TCR beta chain was documented in a study of cytomegalovirus exposure and HLA in healthy donors (dated by TCRdb to 2015 to 2018). Regarding the complete study: An earlier analysis of some 550 of the donors reported 250 to 300 Gb of sequence data and some 120 million unique TCR beta sequences from 150 million to 200 million T cells. Approximately 310 gigabases of sequencing data and roughly 90 million unique TCR sequences were included in an early release covering around 600 HLA-typed donors. The genetic ancestry cluster associated with self-reported Caucasian donors included 80% to 90% of the 300 to 450 genotyped donors. The aim of the study was to test whether cataloging public T cell receptors could identify signatures of past pathogen exposure. The T cell repertoires of 666 subjects were profiled by immunosequencing and related to cytomegalovirus serostatus. A separate validation cohort of roughly 130 different subjects was used in addition to the approximately 640-subject first cohort. High-throughput TCR immunosequencing, statistical association of individual TCRs with disease status, and machine learning were combined to predict cytomegalovirus infection status. A later analysis re-examined previously published TCR beta repertoires from 600 to 700 donors and added high-resolution HLA genotyping to investigate patterns of TCR occurrence. Rather than drawing on any new phenotypic data, the later analysis identified candidate immune exposures from TCR beta sequences and the way those sequences occurred across donors. An earlier analysis of approximately 580 of the donors used high-throughput TCR beta sequencing to judge whether each TCR beta V gene segment behaved as functional or pseudogenic. Donor age, sex, ethnicity and CMV serostatus were collected together with the repertoire data. A later genetic analysis used genome-wide SNP genotypes for about 60% of the roughly 700 donors, treating that subset as a discovery cohort. All discovery cohort repertoires had been generated on a single sequencing platform. HLA typing covered class I and class II loci at four-digit resolution. The number of donors typed differed by locus, with about 620-630 for A, B, C, DRB1 and DQB1, around 560 for DQA1, 600 to 610 for DPA1, and around 430 for DPB1. Because of strong linkage in the cohort, roughly five DR-DQ haplotypes were treated as single units for association and clustering. Across some 400 genotyped donors of the cohort, an average of roughly 250,000 unique TCR beta nucleotide sequences per donor were sequenced, and approximately 17% of those sequences were non-productive. The study at large found these results: Linkage disequilibrium might explain the correlated functional status among segregating V segments, but an unknown experimental factor could not be ruled out. Assigning TCR associations to individual alleles was difficult when HLA alleles, especially DR and DQ, strongly co-occurred. Because counts were too low, some 17 rarely observed V segments, including chromosome 9 orphons, were left out of the earlier analysis of 500 to 750 of the donors. Some IMGT-functional V segments, including TRBV6-2 and TRBV6-3, could not be distinguished by the 87-base-pair reads and were therefore excluded. The sequencing pipeline was judged likely to have produced a cluster of highly shared sequence variants as a technical artifact. A later analysis associated 15,000 or so TCR beta sequences with specific HLA alleles at a false discovery rate of 0.05. In a later analysis, several top co-occurrence clusters were reported to appear linked to parvovirus B19, influenza, CMV and Epstein-Barr virus. Because HLA typing was missing for some donors at each locus, association tests included only the typed subset. Most TCR sequences were observed very rarely across donors, whereas some public TCRs were present in many individuals. In vitro tests confirmed that a few of the cytomegalovirus-associated TCR beta chains recognize cytomegalovirus antigens. CMV serostatus was the only immune exposure information available for the cohort. The classifier was reported to diagnose cytomegalovirus status with high specificity and sensitivity in both the original and validation cohorts. The cohort was sequenced for TCR beta chains only, and without alpha or paired-chain data the features that could be detected were limited. In a later genetic analysis, a missense DCLRE1C variant was associated with V-gene and J-gene trimming of TCR beta chains, and the association was replicated in an independent cohort. In the study, 150 to 200 TCR beta chains were listed as associated with cytomegalovirus. Roughly uniform sequencing depth across donors was assumed in presence/absence analyses, although this assumption may not hold. According to a later analysis, TCR association rates differed among HLA loci, with DRB1 alleles showing the most associated TCRs and HLA-C alleles showing the fewest. According to the authors, the approach could potentially be generalized to other disease states and immunological phenotypes. A later genetic analysis reported fewer N-insertions in productive TCRs among donors in an Asian-associated ancestry cluster than the roughly 650-donor mean. In an earlier analysis of roughly 500 of the donors, most TCR beta V segments appeared in productive rearrangements about 87% or about 30% of the time, broadly matching IMGT annotations. A later analysis found that most CMV-associated TCR beta chains appeared HLA-restricted, with HLA associations seemingly driven largely by CMV exposure. Compared with equally common non-associated chains, HLA-associated TCR beta chains in a later analysis were more clonally expanded and had lower generation probabilities. A further reported finding was that TCR beta sequences accurately predicted the HLA-A and HLA-B alleles for most subjects in the first cohort.

As to this clone: Its antigen specificity is not known. Base qualities are not recorded, but no much larger clone differs from it by a single base.

The cohort was made up of 500 to 850 healthy bone marrow donors. Cohort members were all nominally healthy when sampled, although unrecorded immune exposures were likely present. The donor tested CMV seronegative and was one of the 352 seronegative cohort members. Every donor gave a peripheral blood sample, and the peripheral blood mononuclear cells from that sample were used for TCR beta sequencing. The Qiagen DNeasy Blood Extraction Kit was used to extract genomic DNA from the blood cell samples. Here V drops 6 bases and J drops 7 bases, and the junction holds 6 bases not matched to any gene. The CDR3 covers 14 residues, taking in both the cysteine and the phenylalanine. The sequence is cut down to CDR3 DNA, 42 bases in frame from base 1. The germline V gene (reference sequence) gives CDR1 as SEHNR and CDR2 as FQNEAQ. Library generation was performed with the immunoSEQ multiplex PCR assay. The multiplex PCR relied on a mix of 60 forward primers for TCR Vbeta segments and 13 reverse primers for TCR Jbeta segments. A multiplex PCR assay on genomic DNA amplified the CDR3 region of rearranged TCR beta genes. The amplified TCR beta libraries were sequenced on the Illumina HiSeq System as 87-base-pair reads. As for how the authors treated the data: A later analysis tallied tens of millions of unique TCR beta chains across the 660 or so repertoires, and some 10 million of those chains were shared by two or more donors. To remove PCR and sequencing errors, raw reads were error-corrected and collapsed into unique sequences using a nearest-neighbor algorithm that merged closely related sequences. Alignment of CDR3 sequences to IMGT reference sequences was used to assign V, D and J gene segments. For a sequence to be retained, at least a six-nucleotide match to both a V gene segment and a J gene segment was required. Rearrangements were called productive when the CDR3 lacked stop codons and stayed in frame with V and J; all others were non-productive. CDR3 was defined according to IMGT convention as the region running from the second conserved V-encoded cysteine to the conserved J-encoded phenylalanine. The earlier analysis of about 560 of the donors excluded any sequence lacking an unambiguous match to a single V gene segment. An earlier analysis of several hundred of the donors classified V segments as functional when productive rearrangements were above 56.7% and as segregating when the standard deviation between donors was above 5%. A statistical classification framework was developed to diagnose cytomegalovirus status using the catalog of TCR beta chain sequences. In a later analysis, TCR nucleotide sequences were compared against IMGT/GENE-DB human TR gene sequences so that V and J genes could be assigned. The TCRdist pipeline was used in a later analysis to assign CDR3 sequences and most-parsimonious VDJ recombination scenarios. In a later analysis, each TCR beta chain was defined by its CDR3 amino acid sequence together with its V-gene family, and reads without a unique V-gene family were excluded. As a way to deal with suspected cross-contamination and a sequencing artifact, a later analysis dropped approximately 590 nucleotide sequences that were highly shared and had low generation probability. In a later analysis, a clonal expansion index was calculated for each public chain from normalized within-repertoire ranks of inferred template counts. In a later analysis, generation probabilities were computed with a VDJ recombination model fitted to out-of-frame rearrangements, and the resulting probabilities were checked against IGoR. Hypergeometric tests were used in a later analysis to score TCR-TCR, TCR-HLA and TCR-CMV co-occurrence, with a repertoire-size bias correction applied to the TCR pairs. In a later analysis, false discovery rates were estimated by permuting HLA or CMV assignments 20 times. In a later analysis, co-occurring TCRs were grouped using DBSCAN, and TCRdist sequence similarity was added for clustering within HLA-allele-positive subsets. Repertoires with fewer than 30,000 or more than 120,000 public chains were left out of co-occurrence clustering, as were four to six repertoires with anomalous nucleotide sharing. TCRdb took over this immuneACCESS table, retaining in-frame rearrangements with V and J assigned. Such tables are incomplete; in checked studies, under half of the missing clones stem from an unresolved V gene, and the remainder is unexplained. Clone size and V and J calls were adopted from that table, with D and trimming inferred from the DNA. The sample table contains approximately 220,000 clones; only one count was recorded for 76% of them. The ten biggest clones cover approximately 0.6% of the sample.

The chain is made from TRBV7-9 and TRBJ1-4; TRBD1 matches 9 bases in the middle. The sample comprised PBMCs. The receptor comes from a man aged 18-30 years in good health and CMV-seronegative. The DNA reads as follows: TGTGCCAGCAGGACACAGGGGGCGGGTGAAAAACTGTTTTTT. This sequence encodes CASRTQGAGEKLFF. The reference TRBV7-9 and TRBJ1-4 proteins fill in what lies around the CDR3, so the full variable domain reads DTGVSQNPRHKITKRGQNVTFRCDPISEHNRLYWYRQTLGQGPEFLTYFQNEAQLEKSRLLSDRFSAERPKGSFSTLEIQRTEQGDSAMYLCASRTQGAGEKLFFGSGTQLSVL.